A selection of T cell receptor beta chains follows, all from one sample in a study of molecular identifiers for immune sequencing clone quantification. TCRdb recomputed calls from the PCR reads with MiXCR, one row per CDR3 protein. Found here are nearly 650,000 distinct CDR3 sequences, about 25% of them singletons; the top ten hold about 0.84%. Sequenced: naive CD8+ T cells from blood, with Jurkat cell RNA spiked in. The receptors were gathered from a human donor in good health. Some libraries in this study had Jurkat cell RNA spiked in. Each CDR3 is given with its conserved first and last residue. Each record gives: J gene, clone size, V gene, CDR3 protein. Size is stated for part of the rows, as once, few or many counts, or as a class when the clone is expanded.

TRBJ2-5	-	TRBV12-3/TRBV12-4	CASSPGHNQEAQYF
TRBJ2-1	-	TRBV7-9	CVSRLKQGFVVNEQFF
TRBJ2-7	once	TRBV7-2	CASSGGADPTYEQYF
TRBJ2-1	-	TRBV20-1	CSARDLTSDYNEQFF
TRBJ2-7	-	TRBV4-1	CASSQESRDASYEQYF
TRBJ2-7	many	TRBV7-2	CASSFSALSSYEQYF
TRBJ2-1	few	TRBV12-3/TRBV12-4	CASSGPTGGNEQFF
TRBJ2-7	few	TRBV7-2	CASSLDSGGLSYEQYF
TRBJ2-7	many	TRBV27	CASSWTGGSYEQYF
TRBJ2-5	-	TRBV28	CASSPVGSDHQEPQYF
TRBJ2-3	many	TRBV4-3	CASSRGTTTDTQYF
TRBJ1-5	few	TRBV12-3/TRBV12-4	CASSPSAGAISNQPQHF
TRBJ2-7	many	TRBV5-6	CASRPGSSYEQYF
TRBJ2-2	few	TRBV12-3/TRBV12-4	CASSLADRSNTGELFF
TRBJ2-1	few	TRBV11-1	CASSGRQTNEQFF
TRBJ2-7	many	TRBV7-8	CASSQAGLGVYEQYF
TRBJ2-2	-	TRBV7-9	CASSLAVDTGELFF
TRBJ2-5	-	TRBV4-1	CASSHGGASKTQYF
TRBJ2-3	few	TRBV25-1	CASSELGTVDTDTQYF
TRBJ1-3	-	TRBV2	CASRGDITSGNTIYF
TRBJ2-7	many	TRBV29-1	CSASRASSYEQYF
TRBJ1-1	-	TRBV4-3	CASRQFRETEAFF
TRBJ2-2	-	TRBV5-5	CASSLTPDRGAYTGELFF
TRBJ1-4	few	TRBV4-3	CASSQGRWQKLFF
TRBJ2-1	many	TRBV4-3	CASSQEVMRYNEQFF
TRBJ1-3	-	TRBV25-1	CARPKGLGNTIYF
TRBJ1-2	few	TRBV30	CAWSVFDVNTF
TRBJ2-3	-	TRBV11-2	CASSTPGQGAPRTDTQYF
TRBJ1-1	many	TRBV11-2	CASSSPAPGTKGTEAFF
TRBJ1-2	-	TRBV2	CASVETEANYGYTF
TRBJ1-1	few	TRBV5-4	CASSTTGTEAFF
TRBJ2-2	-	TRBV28	CASSPQEWGPNTGELFF